By sample fraction, the clone carrying this T cell receptor beta chain is medium-sized. The data stem from a study of metastatic and nonmetastatic thyroid tumors. Nobody among the patients had been given any treatment before thyroid surgery. With MiXCR, TCRdb reprocessed the PCR reads. Found here are roughly 30,000 clones, around 25% of them singletons; the top ten hold 13% to 15%. The source material was blood. This receptor was identified in a female donor with papillary thyroid cancer or a benign thyroid nodule (not recorded which). Some clones in this sample may be carry-over from other donors' samples.

The CDR3 nucleotides are TGTGCCAGCCGAACTCGGGCCGACTACGAGCAGTACTTC. Translating it yields CASRTRADYEQYF. The V and J genes are TRBV7-8 and TRBJ2-7; D gene uncertain. This CDR3 has 13 residues. V was clipped by 8 bases and J by 3 bases, with 14 bases between them. Germline V gene sequence: CDR1 SGHVS, CDR2 FQNEAQ.